The text below deals with one T cell receptor (beta chain). What it binds is unknown. Via MiXCR, TCRdb re-called the reads, giving one row per CDR3 protein. This sample carries about 310,000 distinct CDR3 sequences, 20% to 30% of them seen once, and the ten largest clones take about 14%. This record comes from a study of T cell repertoires in cytomegalovirus infection. At the level of the study: Peptides in the study included HLA-C-restricted and HLA-B-restricted CMV epitopes. In public TCR beta signatures, there were indications of both CMV infection and matching HLA type.

This CDR3 comprises 14 residues. The germline CDR1 and CDR2 sequences are SGHNT and YENEEA. Losses at the gene ends were 3 bases for V and 9 bases for J; bases not matched to a gene: 9. Points from the study as a whole: What dominated the ex vivo response were HLA-C-restricted CMV-specific TCR beta clonotypes. CMV carriers with the relevant HLA were identified by cumulative public TCR beta family frequency.

The chain is built from TRBV11-3 and TRBJ1-2; 8 positions match TRBD1. This sample comprised cultured PBMCs, obtained from culture after CMV antigen stimulation. The sequence came from a human donor in good health (CMV status not recorded). Some clones in this sample may be carry-over from other donors' samples. The CDR3 loop reads CASSFGQGPFSYTF. CDR3 DNA: TGTGCCAGCAGCTTCGGACAGGGCCCGTTTAGCTACACCTTC.